These 32 T cell receptor beta chains came from one sample sequenced in a study of blood T cell repertoires in COVID-19. This table comes from immunoSEQ multiplex PCR, and its TCRdb copy is limited to in-frame clones, with some not included. The sample shows about 140,000 clones, about 72% of them seen only once. Sequences were obtained from peripheral blood. All receptors come from a man aged 55 to 70 who had recovered from COVID-19.

V gene TRBV24-1 combines with J gene TRBJ1-2, with 10 nucleotides matching TRBD1. This CDR3 is 15 amino acids long. The J segment lost 3 bases and the V segment lost 4 bases, leaving 4 bases of the junction unmatched. From germline, CDR1 is KGHDR and CDR2 SFDVKD. CDR3 sequence reads: CATSDGQGEYYGYTF. CDR3 nucleotides: TGTGCCACCAGTGACGGACAGGGGGAGTACTATGGCTACACCTTC.

The V call is TRBV7-9, the J call TRBJ2-7; a weak D match, TRBD2 (5 bases). The CDR3 covers 12 residues. Trimming cost V 5 bases and J 9 bases, with 14 bases left between them. Looked up from germline, CDR1 is SEHNR and CDR2 is FQNEAQ (reference sequence). Written as DNA, the CDR3 is TGTGCCAGCAGCCCCACGACGGGATGGCAGTACTTC. It specifies CASSPTTGWQYF.

The CDR3 loop is CASGHGTSSNTGELFF. CDR3 sequence (DNA): TGTGCTAGTGGCCACGGGACTAGCTCGAACACCGGGGAGCTGTTTTTT. The chain uses TRBV12-5 and TRBJ2-2; TRBD2 aligns across 9 bases. The ends lost 6 bases at V and 0 bases at J; junction bases unmatched: 5. The CDR3 contains 16 residues. CDR1 is LGHNT and CDR2 is FRNRAP in the germline V gene.

The chain links TRBV7-3 to TRBJ2-1; 7 nucleotides line up with TRBD2. The germline V gene encodes CDR1 SGHTA and CDR2 FQGTGA. This CDR3 comprises 13 residues. V was clipped by 5 bases and J by 7 bases; unmatched bases: 5. Here the CDR3 reads CASSQWGGNEQFF. DNA for the CDR3: TGTGCCAGCAGCCAGTGGGGAGGGAATGAGCAGTTCTTC.

The chain joins TRBV5-1 to TRBJ2-7; D is unresolved. Deletions cut 1 base from V and 0 bases from J, with 11 bases between. CDR1 and CDR2 (germline): SGHRS, YFSETQ. CDR3 size: 15 residues. The CDR3 DNA reads TGCGCCAGCAGCTTGATAGCCGAAAGCTCCTACGAGCAGTACTTC. It translates to CASSLIAESSYEQYF.

This chain uses TRBV7-3 with TRBJ2-1, with 7 bases aligning to TRBD1. The CDR3 loop spans 16 amino acids. Losses at the gene ends were 4 bases for V and 3 bases for J; bases not matched to a gene: 9. Germline lookup yields CDR1 SGHTA and CDR2 FQGTGA. The CDR3 sequence: CASSSLSGQNYNEQFF. DNA for the CDR3: TGTGCCAGCAGCTCATTATCGGGACAGAACTACAATGAGCAGTTCTTC. The full variable domain, rest sourced from reference TRBV7-3 and TRBJ2-1, is GAGVSQTPSNKVTEKGKYVELRCDPISGHTALYWYRQSLGQGPEFLIYFQGTGAADDSGLPNDRFFAVRPEGSVSTLKIQRTERGDSAVYLCASSSLSGQNYNEQFFGPGTRLTVL.

The genes are TRBV7-2 and TRBJ1-1; possibly TRBD1 for D (5 bases). Germline-derived CDR1 and CDR2 are SGHTA and FQGNSA. Trimming cost V 0 bases and J 3 bases, with 14 bases left between them. The CDR3 spans 16 residues. In DNA, the CDR3 is TGTGCCAGCAGCTTAGCGGGGGGGACGGTCGACACTGAAGCTTTCTTT. This encodes CASSLAGGTVDTEAFF.

The chain couples TRBV7-3 to TRBJ1-6; the match to TRBD1 covers 8 bases. After removal of 4 bases from V and 6 bases from J, the junction contained 2 bases not matched to a gene. This CDR3 region has 14 residues. Germline-derived CDR1 and CDR2 are SGHTA and FQGTGA. The CDR3 spells CASSSGQGNSPLHF. CDR3 sequence (DNA): TGTGCCAGCAGCTCAGGACAGGGTAATTCACCCCTCCACTTT.

The chain has TRBV29-1 and TRBJ2-3, with D uncertain. Trimming stripped 7 bases from V and 2 bases from J, with 10 bases between. Germline CDR1 and CDR2: SQVTM and ANQGSEA. The CDR3 length is 12 residues. CDR3 nucleotides: TGCAGCGCGGGCCCAAACACAGATACGCAGTATTTT. Amino acids: CSAGPNTDTQYF.

The V call is TRBV6-2 or TRBV6-3, the J call TRBJ1-2; no clear D. The CDR3 runs to 17 residues. Trimming removed 5 bases at V and 3 bases at J, with 22 bases between. The V gene's germline CDR1 is MNHEY and CDR2 SVGEGT. The DNA of the CDR3 is TGTGCCAGCAGTACCGCCCTCCGGTCACCGGAGTACTATGGCTACACCTTC. Amino acids: CASSTALRSPEYYGYTF.

This chain connects TRBV5-1 to TRBJ2-1; TRBD1 matches at 8 bases. This CDR3 is built from 16 residues. Losses at the gene ends were 1 base for V and 7 bases for J; bases not matched to a gene: 10. Germline V CDR1 and CDR2: SGHRS, YFSETQ. The CDR3 is CASSLMDRAPHNEQFF. CDR3 nucleotides: TGCGCCAGCAGCTTGATGGACAGGGCCCCCCATAATGAGCAGTTCTTC. Filled out from reference TRBV5-1 and TRBJ2-1, the complete variable domain reads KAGVTQTPRYLIKTRGQQVTLSCSPISGHRSVSWYQQTPGQGLQFLFEYFSETQRNKGNFPGRFSGRQFSNSRSEMNVSTLELGDSALYLCASSLMDRAPHNEQFFGPGTRLTVL.

V is TRBV19 and J is TRBJ1-5; D perhaps matches TRBD1 (5 bases). Trimming stripped 4 bases from V and 0 bases from J, with 16 bases between. The germline CDR1 and CDR2 sequences are LNHDA and SQIVND (reference sequence). This CDR3 spans 17 amino acids. In DNA form, the CDR3 reads TGTGCCAGTAGTAGTGTGTGGGGCGATCATAGCAATCAGCCCCAGCATTTT. It translates to CASSSVWGDHSNQPQHF.

This chain links TRBV5-6 with TRBJ2-1; 9 nucleotides align to TRBD2. Losses at the gene ends were 4 bases for V and 6 bases for J; bases not matched to a gene: 11. The length of the CDR3 is 16 residues. CDR1 is SGHDT, CDR2 YYEEEE, per germline. This chain's CDR3 is CASSPIPGLAANEQFF. CDR3 DNA: TGTGCCAGCAGCCCGATACCGGGACTAGCTGCCAATGAGCAGTTCTTC.

This clone was seen more than once but under ten times. The rearrangement uses TRBV24-1 and TRBJ1-4; D may be TRBD1 (6 bases). The CDR3 sequence is 14 residues long. Germline CDR1 reads KGHDR; CDR2 reads SFDVKD. Trimming took 7 bases from V and 2 from J, leaving 10 bases between them. This CDR3 reads CATSAQGTNEKLFF. DNA of the CDR3: TGTGCCACCAGCGCTCAGGGGACTAATGAAAAACTGTTTTTT.

Here the CDR3 reads CASSLAGVTDTQYF. The CDR3 DNA follows: TGTGCCAGCAGTTTAGCGGGAGTCACAGATACGCAGTATTTT. The rearrangement uses TRBV6-5 and TRBJ2-3, with 9 bases matching TRBD2. In germline, CDR1 is MNHEY, CDR2 SVGAGI. The CDR3 runs 14 residues. V lost 4 bases and J lost 2; bases outside the gene matches: 1.

The J gene is TRBJ1-2, the V gene TRBV24-1, with 10 bases fitting TRBD1. Trimming cost V 4 bases and J 13 bases; bases outside gene matches: 8. The CDR3 covers 13 residues. Germline V gives CDR1 KGHDR, CDR2 SFDVKD. The CDR3: CATSDTRQGAFTF. For the CDR3, the DNA is TGTGCCACCAGTGACACCCGACAGGGGGCCTTCACCTTC.

The V and J genes are TRBV18 and TRBJ1-2; 9 bases align to TRBD1. The CDR3 consists of 15 residues. The V and J ends lost 0 bases and 2 bases, in that order; junction bases with no gene match: 1. CDR1 KGHSH and CDR2 LQKENI come from the germline V gene. CDR3 in amino acids: CASSPPGQGNYGYTF. DNA of the CDR3: TGTGCCAGCTCACCACCGGGACAGGGAAACTATGGCTACACCTTC. The complete variable domain, with remaining parts taken from reference TRBV18 and TRBJ1-2, reads NAGVMQNPRHLVRRRGQEARLRCSPMKGHSHVYWYRQLPEEGLKFMVYLQKENIIDESGMPKERFSAEFPKEGPSILRIQQVVRGDSAAYFCASSPPGQGNYGYTFGSGTRLTVV.

The V and J genes are TRBV4-2 and TRBJ2-3; 8 bases align to TRBD1. Germline CDR1 and CDR2: LGHNA and YNFKEQ. The length of the CDR3 is 16 residues. The V gene end was trimmed by 0 bases and the J gene end by 4 bases; junction bases not matched to a gene: 6. This CDR3 is CASSQDWNRGSDTQYF. The CDR3 nucleotides read TGTGCCAGCAGCCAAGATTGGAACAGGGGGTCAGATACGCAGTATTTT.

The gene calls are TRBV7-9 and TRBJ1-1; no firm D call. Per the germline V gene, CDR1 is SEHNR and CDR2 is FQNEAQ (reference sequence). Trimming took 5 bases from V and 1 from J, leaving 14 bases between them. This CDR3 region has 15 residues. The CDR3 DNA is TGTGCCAGCAGCCTACAGAGGGTAGGGAACACTGAAGCTTTCTTT. This sequence encodes CASSLQRVGNTEAFF.

In its sample, this clone was seen once. Written as DNA, the CDR3 is TGTGCCAGCAGCGATCACAGGGGACAAAGCTACGAGCAGTACTTC. Translating it yields CASSDHRGQSYEQYF. The chain carries TRBV7-8 and TRBJ2-7; 7 nucleotides match TRBD1. The junction had 10 bases not matched to a gene; V was cut back by 5 bases and J by 3 bases. The CDR3 sequence is 15 residues long. CDR1 SGHVS and CDR2 FQNEAQ come from the germline V gene. The whole variable domain, filled in from reference TRBV7-8 and TRBJ2-7, reads GAGVSQSPRYKVAKRGQDVALRCDPISGHVSLFWYQQALGQGPEFLTYFQNEAQLDKSGLPSDRFFAERPEGSVSTLKIQRTQQEDSAVYLCASSDHRGQSYEQYFGPGTRLTVT.

This chain joins TRBV6-5 and TRBJ2-5; 7 bases are shared with TRBD2. The CDR3 loop spans 14 amino acids. Germline CDR1 is MNHEY and CDR2 is SVGAGI. The J segment lost 5 bases and the V segment lost 0 bases, leaving 3 bases of the junction unmatched. The CDR3 loop is CASSYSTSRETQYF. The DNA for the CDR3 is TGTGCCAGCAGTTACTCGACTAGCAGGGAGACCCAGTACTTC.

The rearrangement uses TRBV12-3 or TRBV12-4 and TRBJ2-7; TRBD1 matches 7 bases. The CDR3 has 13 residues. V shed 8 bases and J 3 bases; nucleotides not matched to a gene: 7. CDR3 sequence reads: CASADRIVYEQYF. The CDR3 coding sequence is TGTGCCAGCGCGGACAGGATTGTCTACGAGCAGTACTTC.

The chain has TRBV7-2 and TRBJ2-3; D unresolved. CDR3 size: 13 residues. Germline lookup yields CDR1 SGHTA and CDR2 FQGNSA. Trimming removed 5 bases from V and 4 bases from J, with 10 bases in between. CDR3 sequence: CASSTTPPDTQYF. CDR3 nucleotide sequence: TGTGCCAGCAGCACCACACCTCCAGATACGCAGTATTTT.

This clone has only one observation. The genes are TRBV7-9 and TRBJ2-3; 7 nucleotides line up with TRBD2. The germline V gene encodes CDR1 SEHNR and CDR2 FQNEAQ (reference sequence). V lost 3 bases to trimming and J lost 2 bases; unmatched junction nucleotides: 5. The CDR3 has 15 residues. The CDR3 protein is CASSFGGSDTDTQYF. The CDR3 DNA is TGTGCCAGCAGCTTCGGCGGGAGTGACACAGATACGCAGTATTTT.

V is TRBV5-4 and J is TRBJ2-7; 7 bases match TRBD1. This CDR3 is built from 15 residues. V shed 4 bases and J 3 bases; nucleotides not matched to a gene: 10. The germline gives CDR1 SGHNT, CDR2 YYREEE (reference sequence). CDR3 sequence reads: CASSPDRVGYYEQYF. In nucleotides, the CDR3 is TGTGCCAGCAGCCCAGACAGGGTGGGGTACTACGAGCAGTACTTC.

In this sample, this clone turned up once. The rearrangement links TRBV5-1 to TRBJ2-3; the D gene is possibly TRBD1 (5 bases). V was clipped by 2 bases and J by 1 base, with 14 bases between them. The CDR3 has 16 residues. The germline V gene encodes CDR1 SGHRS and CDR2 YFSETQ. CDR3 region: CASSFPTGRGTDTQYF. CDR3 DNA: TGCGCCAGCAGCTTCCCTACAGGACGGGGCACAGATACGCAGTATTTT. Based on the CDR3 plus reference TRBV5-1 and TRBJ2-3, the full variable domain is KAGVTQTPRYLIKTRGQQVTLSCSPISGHRSVSWYQQTPGQGLQFLFEYFSETQRNKGNFPGRFSGRQFSNSRSEMNVSTLELGDSALYLCASSFPTGRGTDTQYFGPGTRLTVL.

This rearrangement joins TRBV10-3 to TRBJ1-1; 8 nucleotides line up with TRBD1. Unmatched junction bases numbered 4, after V lost 6 bases and J lost 1 base. There are 14 residues in the CDR3. CDR1 is ENHRY, CDR2 SYGVKD, per germline. This CDR3 is CAIRTDRGNTEAFF. The CDR3 DNA sequence: TGTGCCATCAGGACAGACAGGGGGAACACTGAAGCTTTCTTT.

This chain connects TRBV7-6 to TRBJ1-6; 10 bases fit TRBD1. Losses at the gene ends were 5 bases for V and 6 bases for J; bases not matched to a gene: 10. The germline CDR1 and CDR2 sequences are SGHVS and FNYEAQ. The CDR3 length is 17 residues. This CDR3 reads CASSLIGTGVPNSPLHF. The CDR3 DNA sequence: TGTGCCAGCAGCCTTATCGGGACAGGGGTTCCTAATTCACCCCTCCACTTT.

V usage is TRBV9 and J usage is TRBJ1-3; no clear D. The CDR3 is 13 residues long. CDR1 and CDR2 (germline): SGDLS, YYNGEE. V was cut by 2 bases and J by 3 bases, with 6 bases left in between. Written as DNA, the CDR3 is TGTGCCAGCAGCGTCCTATTTGGAAACACCATATATTTT. Translation: CASSVLFGNTIYF. The full variable domain, completed using reference TRBV9 and TRBJ1-3, is DSGVTQTPKHLITATGQRVTLRCSPRSGDLSVYWYQQSLDQGLQFLIQYYNGEERAKGNILERFSAQQFPDLHSELNLSSLELGDSALYFCASSVLFGNTIYFGEGSWLTVV.

This chain links TRBV10-3 with TRBJ2-7, with D unresolved. The germline V gene encodes CDR1 ENHRY and CDR2 SYGVKD. The CDR3 has 14 residues. V was pared by 3 bases and J by 3 bases, with 12 bases between. The CDR3 region is CAISEVRLIYEQYF. The CDR3 bases are TGTGCCATCAGTGAAGTGCGGCTGATCTACGAGCAGTACTTC.

V usage is TRBV4-3 and J usage is TRBJ1-5; perhaps TRBD1 as D (5 bases). The V gene lost 2 bases and the J gene lost 5 bases, with 13 bases spanning the gap. CDR1 is LGHNA and CDR2 is YSLEER in the germline V gene. The length of the CDR3 is 15 residues. The CDR3: CASSQFLGGYQPQHF. The CDR3, as DNA: TGCGCCAGCAGCCAATTCCTCGGGGGGTATCAGCCCCAGCATTTT.

This CDR3 is CASTLDNSPLHF. Written as DNA, the CDR3 is TGTGCCAGCACACTGGATAATTCACCCCTCCACTTT. The chain employs TRBV6-5 and TRBJ1-6; D is unclear. The V gene lost 7 bases and the J gene lost 5 bases, with 6 bases spanning the gap. This CDR3 comprises 12 residues. The germline CDR1 and CDR2 sequences are MNHEY and SVGAGI.